This record concerns one TCR beta chain sequence. Its cognate antigen is unknown. The sample carries other DNA sequences with the same CDR3. Measured with immunoSEQ multiplex PCR; TCRdb has only the in-frame clones, and not every one. The sample yields some 2 million clones, roughly 95% seen once. Trimming removed 2 bases from V and 6 bases from J, with 8 bases in between. The CDR3 is made up of 12 amino acids. Germline V CDR1 and CDR2: MNHEY, SVGAGI. The data stem from a study of shared clonotypes between healthy human individuals. The study, taken as a whole, reports: It was only blood that was sampled, and tissue repertoires likely differ.

CD8 cells classed as naive were CD45RO-negative and positively selected for CCR7, excluding terminally differentiated effector memory CD45RA+ cells. The genes are TRBV6-5 and TRBJ2-7; D is uncertain. The source material was naive CD8+ T cells sorted from blood. The sequence came from a man younger than 35 in good health. As DNA, the CDR3 is TGTGCCAGCAGTTACCCCGGACCCGAGCAGTACTTC. This translates into CASSYPGPEQYF.